This T cell receptor beta chain was captured in a study of technical replicates of blood from a handful of donors. Produced via immunoSEQ multiplex PCR; TCRdb's table is partial and in-frame only. Among some 82,000 clones listed, around 97% were seen once. This CDR3 is 15 amino acids long. Looked up from germline, CDR1 is SGHAT and CDR2 is FQNNGV. V shed 6 bases and J 0 bases; nucleotides not matched to a gene: 6. The sequence was obtained from a human donor in good health. This sequence joins TRBV11-2 and TRBJ2-7, with TRBD2 matching 9 bases. The sequencing input was T cells isolated from PBMCs. CDR3 protein: CASRPSGALSYEQYF. In DNA form, the CDR3 reads TGTGCCAGCAGACCTAGCGGGGCCCTCTCCTACGAGCAGTACTTC.